One and the same sample provided the 15 T cell receptor beta chains below, sequenced in a study of cytomegalovirus exposure and HLA in healthy donors listed by TCRdb under 2017. Libraries came from the immunoSEQ multiplex PCR assay. The multiplex PCR relied on a mix of 60 forward primers for TCR Vbeta segments and 13 reverse primers for TCR Jbeta segments. In its TCRdb copy, this immuneACCESS table keeps in-frame sequences only and misses some clones. Where compared with another copy, unresolved V genes explain less than half of these, and the others have no known cause. Within this sample are roughly 150,000 clones, with 64% of them counted one time only. Together, the top ten hold over 2.5% of the sample. Specimen: PBMCs. Receptor source: a woman in her twenties or thirties in good health and CMV-seropositive.

The genes are TRBV15 and TRBJ1-5, with D tentatively TRBD1 (6 bases). The germline V gene encodes CDR1 LNHNV and CDR2 YYDKDF (reference sequence). This CDR3 region has 13 residues. Trimming shortened V by 3 bases and J by 6 bases, and 9 bases separated the two germline ends. The CDR3 loop is CATSRRGLQPQHF. The CDR3 DNA follows: TGTGCCACCAGCAGGCGGGGGCTTCAGCCCCAGCATTTT. The full variable domain, in which reference TRBV15 and TRBJ1-5 provide the parts outside the CDR3, is DAMVIQNPRYQVTQFGKPVTLSCSQTLNHNVMYWYQQKSSQAPKLLFHYYDKDFNNEADTPDNFQSRRPNTSFCFLDIRSPGLGDTAMYLCATSRRGLQPQHFGDGTRLSIL.

The V and J genes are TRBV18 and TRBJ1-5, with 7 bases identical to TRBD1. Trimming cost V 0 bases and J 0 bases; bases outside gene matches: 11. CDR3 length equals 19 residues. Germline V CDR1 and CDR2: KGHSH, LQKENI. The CDR3 spells CASSPPIAGGDYSNQPQHF. DNA of the CDR3: TGTGCCAGCTCACCACCAATCGCAGGGGGAGACTATAGCAATCAGCCCCAGCATTTT.

This clone was picked up a small number of times. The chain combines TRBV2 with TRBJ1-5; D uncertain. The germline V gene has CDR1 SNHLY and CDR2 FYNNEI. Trimming shortened V by 6 bases and J by 1 base, and 10 bases separated the two germline ends. CDR3 length: 14 residues. The CDR3 DNA follows: TGTGCCAGCAGAGGCGGGTTGAGCAATCAGCCCCAGCATTTT. As protein: CASRGGLSNQPQHF.

The chain has TRBV11-2 and TRBJ1-1; tentatively, D is TRBD1 (6 bases). The CDR3 runs 16 residues. V was cut by 7 bases and J by 3 bases, with 21 bases left in between. Germline V lookup: CDR1 SGHAT, CDR2 FQNNGV. CDR3 residues: CASNRLTGPEDTEAFF. DNA for the CDR3: TGTGCCAGCAATCGACTTACAGGGCCGGAAGACACTGAAGCTTTCTTT. Combining the CDR3 with reference TRBV11-2 and TRBJ1-1 gives the whole variable domain EAGVAQSPRYKIIEKRQSVAFWCNPISGHATLYWYQQILGQGPKLLIQFQNNGVVDDSQLPKDRFSAERLKGVDSTLKIQPAKLEDSAVYLCASNRLTGPEDTEAFFGQGTRLTVV.

The chain couples TRBV7-2 to TRBJ2-2, with 12 nucleotides matching TRBD2. Germline V gene lookup returns CDR1 SGHTA and CDR2 FQGNSA. V shed 0 bases and J 4 bases; nucleotides not matched to a gene: 6. The CDR3 spans 18 residues. The CDR3 DNA sequence: TGTGCCAGCAGCTTAGCGGCTAGCGGGAGGGCTGGCACCGGGGAGCTGTTTTTT. Encoded protein: CASSLAASGRAGTGELFF.

The chain uses TRBV18 and TRBJ1-2; D is perhaps TRBD1 (5 bases). Trimming removed 4 bases at V and 6 bases at J, with 15 bases between. CDR1 is KGHSH and CDR2 is LQKENI in the germline V gene. The CDR3 contains 14 residues. In DNA, the CDR3 is TGTGCCAGCTCACAACGCCAGGGAAAGGATGGCTACACCTTC. Translated: CASSQRQGKDGYTF.

The CDR3 is CASSEGTGGGSGNTIYF. The CDR3 region has the DNA TGTGCCAGCAGTGAAGGAACAGGGGGCGGATCTGGAAACACCATATATTTT. This chain links TRBV6-1 with TRBJ1-3, with 9 bases matching TRBD1. V was pared by 1 base and J by 1 base, with 5 bases of the junction left unmatched. Germline V lookup: CDR1 MNHNS, CDR2 SASEGT. This CDR3 is built from 17 residues.

The chain employs TRBV5-4 and TRBJ2-5; D possibly corresponds to TRBD1 (5 bases). The CDR3 loop spans 14 amino acids. The V end lost 1 base, the J end lost 1 base, and 8 bases lay between the germline ends. Germline loops: CDR1 SGHNT, CDR2 YYREEE (reference sequence). The CDR3 DNA sequence: TGTGCCAGCAGCTTGCAGGGTGGCCAAGAGACCCAGTACTTC. Encoded protein: CASSLQGGQETQYF.

The J gene is TRBJ1-5, the V gene TRBV5-1; D unclear. Germline V lookup: CDR1 SGHRS, CDR2 YFSETQ. V was shortened by 1 base and J by 4 bases, with 6 bases between the two germline ends. This CDR3 is built from 13 residues. Here the CDR3 reads CASSLTGNQPQHF. CDR3 bases: TGCGCCAGCAGCTTGACGGGTAATCAGCCCCAGCATTTT.

The J gene is TRBJ2-5, the V gene TRBV6-5, with D tentatively TRBD2 (6 bases). The J call may be incorrect, as the DNA end agrees better with TRBJ2-7. The germline V gene encodes CDR1 MNHEY and CDR2 SVGAGI. CDR3 size: 15 residues. As DNA, the CDR3 is TGTGCCAGCAGGGCCGGGATGGTCGGGAGCTACGAGCAGTACTTC. Translating it yields CASRAGMVGSYEQYF.

The chain is built from TRBV5-1 and TRBJ1-1, with 7 positions matching TRBD1. CDR1 is SGHRS and CDR2 is YFSETQ in the germline V gene. J gave up 0 bases and V 1 base, and 6 bases lay outside the gene matches. The CDR3 totals 16 residues. The CDR3 DNA follows: TGCGCCAGCAGCTTGCTGGGACAGATTATGAACACTGAAGCTTTCTTT. Translation gives CASSLLGQIMNTEAFF.

A note on this clone: Other DNA sequences in this specimen translate into the identical CDR3. The chain recombines TRBV2 with TRBJ2-7; no clear D. The V and J ends lost 4 bases and 1 base respectively, with 8 bases between them. Germline values: CDR1 SNHLY, CDR2 FYNNEI. The length of the CDR3 is 13 residues. CDR3 loop: CASSGRHSYEQYF. As DNA, the CDR3 is TGTGCCAGCAGTGGCCGACATTCCTACGAGCAGTACTTC.

The J gene is TRBJ2-5, the V gene TRBV4-1, with D uncertain. CDR3 size: 13 residues. Trimming removed 2 bases from V and 2 bases from J, with 6 bases in between. CDR1 is MGHRA and CDR2 is YSYEKL in the germline V gene. The CDR3 is CASSQRAQETQYF. CDR3 bases: TGCGCCAGCAGCCAACGAGCGCAAGAGACCCAGTACTTC.

The rearrangement links TRBV7-6 to TRBJ2-2, with unresolved D. CDR1 is SGHVS, CDR2 FNYEAQ, per germline. Trimming shortened V by 3 bases and J by 5 bases, and 13 bases separated the two germline ends. The CDR3 is 15 residues long. The CDR3, as DNA: TGTGCCAGCAGCTTTTGGGCCCCAGGAACCGGGGAGCTGTTTTTT. This codes for CASSFWAPGTGELFF.

CDR3 DNA sequence: TGTGCCAGCGGATACCCGACAGGGACTAATTCACCCCTCCACTTT. It yields the protein CASGYPTGTNSPLHF. The chain joins TRBV28 to TRBJ1-6; 7 nucleotides align to TRBD1. Germline V gene lookup returns CDR1 MDHEN and CDR2 SYDVKM. The J segment lost 6 bases and the V segment lost 8 bases, leaving 10 bases of the junction unmatched. The CDR3 totals 15 residues.